This T cell receptor beta chain came from a study of OX40 agonist ivuxolimab in advanced cancers. The overall study: Treatment of patients was with ivuxolimab, an agonistic anti-OX40 (CD134) antibody. Earlier treatment with anti-PD-1, anti-PD-L1 or anti-CTLA-4 was permitted, and 30% to 40% had received some.

A remark on this clone: Its target is unknown.

Study-wide results and limits: Some nonresponders also had low normalized T-cell clonal expansion. In general, CD8+ T cells held more expanded clones than CD4+ did, on average.

Germline V gene data show CDR1 as MNHEY and CDR2 as SVGAGI. V shed 8 bases and J shed 6 bases, with 19 bases lying between them. The CDR3 extends over 14 amino acids. TCRdb's table, derived via immunoSEQ multiplex PCR, lists solely in-frame clones and lacks some. The data show tens of thousands of clones, with about 88% seen just once and 0.3% to 0.4% held by the top ten. The chain links TRBV6-5 to TRBJ2-5; D perhaps matches TRBD2 (8 bases). The sequenced sample was CD4+ or CD8+ T cells sorted from blood, obtained in a trial of the OX40 agonist ivuxolimab. This receptor was taken from an adult with an advanced solid tumor such as melanoma, head and neck, liver or kidney cancer. Written as DNA, the CDR3 is TGTGCCAGCCATAAGGGGGCGGGGGGTAAGACCCAGTACTTC. Protein sequence: CASHKGAGGKTQYF.